Below are 16 T cell receptor beta chains sequenced from a single sample in a study of T cell responses to AZD1222 COVID-19 vaccine. Produced via immunoSEQ multiplex PCR; TCRdb's table is partial and in-frame only. The profile shows nearly 110,000 clones, around 90% of them singletons. The starting material was peripheral blood, obtained on day 0 of AZD1222 vaccination. These receptor sequences come from an adult in good health.

The J gene is TRBJ2-7, the V gene TRBV5-1, with 9 bases matching TRBD1. CDR1 SGHRS and CDR2 YFSETQ come from the germline V gene. J was trimmed by 1 base and V by 4 bases; bases with no gene match: 9. This CDR3 is built from 16 residues. CDR3 nucleotides: TGCGCCAGCAGCCTATACCCGGGACAGGGATCCTACGAGCAGTACTTC. As protein: CASSLYPGQGSYEQYF.

The V call is TRBV27, the J call TRBJ1-5; tentatively, D is TRBD1 (6 bases). The CDR3 length is 16 residues. Germline V gives CDR1 MNHEY, CDR2 SMNVEV (reference sequence). V lost 2 bases and J 0 bases, leaving 11 bases between the germline ends. DNA for the CDR3: TGTGCCAGCAGTTTAAGGGGGGGCTATAGCAATCAGCCCCAGCATTTT. This encodes CASSLRGGYSNQPQHF.

DNA for the CDR3: TGCGCCAGCAGCCAAGTGGGACAGTTCAACGAGCAGTACTTC. This encodes CASSQVGQFNEQYF. The chain carries TRBV4-3 and TRBJ2-7; 7 nucleotides line up with TRBD1. The germline CDR1 and CDR2 sequences are LGHNA and YSLEER. V shed 1 base, J shed 5 bases, and the junction held 5 bases outside the gene matches. The CDR3 length is 14 residues.

The rearrangement uses TRBV9 and TRBJ1-1; D is undetermined. With 2 bases removed from V and 5 bases from J, the gap between germline ends came to 7 bases. Germline CDR1 and CDR2: SGDLS and YYNGEE. The CDR3 length is 12 residues. CDR3: CASSVGLTEAFF. Here the CDR3 DNA reads TGTGCCAGCAGCGTGGGTTTAACTGAAGCTTTCTTT.

The chain uses TRBV28 and TRBJ2-7; possibly TRBD1 for D (5 bases). Germline assignment: CDR1 MDHEN and CDR2 SYDVKM. Trimming removed 6 bases from V and 0 bases from J, with 12 bases in between. This CDR3 comprises 14 residues. This chain's CDR3 is CASSSDSTSYEQYF. CDR3 sequence (DNA): TGTGCCAGCAGCTCTGACAGTACCTCCTACGAGCAGTACTTC.

For the CDR3, the DNA is TGCGCCAGCAGCCAAGGTGGGTGGACAGGGAACACTGAAGCTTTCTTT. Translating it yields CASSQGGWTGNTEAFF. The chain is built from TRBV4-1 and TRBJ1-1, with TRBD1 matching 7 bases. There are 16 residues in the CDR3. V shed 1 base, J shed 1 base, and the junction held 6 bases outside the gene matches. Germline CDR1 reads MGHRA; CDR2 reads YSYEKL.

This clone was recorded a few times. V is TRBV4-2 and J is TRBJ1-3; D not certain. Germline V gene data show CDR1 as LGHNA and CDR2 as YNFKEQ. Trimming took off 0 bases at V and 2 bases at J, with 11 bases between the two ends. The CDR3 totals 16 residues. Here the CDR3 DNA reads TGTGCCAGCAGCCAAGATCCCTCGGGAACTGGAAACACCATATATTTT. Protein: CASSQDPSGTGNTIYF.

The rearrangement joins TRBV7-7 to TRBJ2-5; D remains ambiguous. Trimming took 1 base from V and 8 from J, leaving 11 bases between them. CDR1 is SSHAT and CDR2 is FNYEAQ in the germline V gene (reference sequence). CDR3 length: 13 amino acids. CDR3 amino acids: CASSLDGVSTQYF. The CDR3 DNA follows: TGTGCCAGCAGCTTAGATGGGGTTAGCACCCAGTACTTC. Based on the CDR3 plus reference TRBV7-7 and TRBJ2-5, the full variable domain is GAGVSQSPRYKVTKRGQDVTLRCDPISSHATLYWYQQALGQGPEFLTYFNYEAQPDKSGLPSDRFSAERPEGSISTLTIQRTEQRDSAMYRCASSLDGVSTQYFGPGTRLLVL.

The rearrangement links TRBV5-6 to TRBJ1-1, with TRBD1 as a possible D gene (5 bases). The CDR3 contains 13 residues. The V end lost 4 bases, the J end lost 4 bases, and 11 bases lay between the germline ends. CDR1 is SGHDT and CDR2 is YYEEEE in the germline V gene. The CDR3 coding sequence is TGTGCCAGCAGCAGGGGACGGGTCACTGAAGCTTTCTTT. This codes for CASSRGRVTEAFF.

The J gene is TRBJ2-2, the V gene TRBV9; D may match TRBD1 or TRBD2 (5 bases each). Germline assignment: CDR1 SGDLS and CDR2 YYNGEE. The CDR3 has 17 amino acids. Trimming left V 3 bases short and J 1 base short, with 16 bases between. CDR3 DNA: TGTGCCAGCAGCGGCCCCCGGGGCGGGCTGAACACCGGGGAGCTGTTTTTT. It encodes CASSGPRGGLNTGELFF.

This rearrangement joins TRBV5-8 to TRBJ2-1, with 10 bases identical to TRBD2. The CDR3 extends over 15 amino acids. Germline V lookup: CDR1 SGHTS, CDR2 YDEGEE. V lost 4 bases and J lost 3; bases outside the gene matches: 4. The CDR3 spells CASSPGTSDYNEQFF. The CDR3 nucleotides are TGTGCCAGCAGCCCCGGGACTAGCGACTACAATGAGCAGTTCTTC.

V and J are TRBV5-1 and TRBJ1-1; D is unclear. V was shortened by 0 bases and J by 11 bases, with 17 bases between the two germline ends. Germline V lookup: CDR1 SGHRS, CDR2 YFSETQ. This CDR3 has 14 amino acids. The CDR3 region is CASSLGLRSAGAFF. Here the CDR3 DNA reads TGCGCCAGCAGCTTGGGTCTGAGGTCGGCTGGGGCTTTCTTT.

The chain links TRBV12-3 or TRBV12-4 to TRBJ2-7; D gene uncertain. V was shortened by 3 bases and J by 2 bases, with 5 bases between the two germline ends. The CDR3 is 12 amino acids. The CDR3 loop reads CASSFSPYEQYF. The CDR3 DNA is TGTGCCAGCAGTTTCTCCCCCTACGAGCAGTACTTC.

J is TRBJ2-5 and V is TRBV21-1; the table's D gene call, TRBD1, was not cross checked with the DNA. TRBV21-1 is termed a pseudogene. CDR3 size: 15 residues. CDR3 loop: CASSKVQTGQETQYF. The CDR3 DNA sequence: TGTGCCAGCAGCAAAGTTCAGACAGGCCAAGAGACCCAGTACTTC.

V and J are TRBV7-9 and TRBJ1-5; no reliable D call. Germline loops: CDR1 SEHNR, CDR2 FQNEAQ (reference sequence). Trimming left V 3 bases short and J 3 bases short, with 6 bases between. This CDR3 has 13 amino acids. The CDR3 here is CASSFADNQPQHF. Written as DNA, the CDR3 is TGTGCCAGCAGCTTCGCTGACAATCAGCCCCAGCATTTT. Full variable domain (outside the CDR3, taken from reference TRBV7-9 and TRBJ1-5): DTGVSQNPRHKITKRGQNVTFRCDPISEHNRLYWYRQTLGQGPEFLTYFQNEAQLEKSRLLSDRFSAERPKGSFSTLEIQRTEQGDSAMYLCASSFADNQPQHFGDGTRLSIL.

The chain has TRBV4-2 and TRBJ2-3; 12 nucleotides agree with TRBD2. The germline V gene encodes CDR1 LGHNA and CDR2 YNFKEQ. The length of the CDR3 is 16 residues. V shed 3 bases and J 0 bases; nucleotides not matched to a gene: 1. CDR3 loop: CASSQTSGGSTDTQYF. DNA of the CDR3: TGTGCCAGCAGCCAGACTAGCGGGGGTAGCACAGATACGCAGTATTTT.